The next 21 T cell receptor beta chains were all read from a single sample in a study of blood T cells in healthy people across ages. Through a sample-barcoded 5' primer and a J-beta primer mix, a second PCR was run for about 7 to 12 cycles. TCRdb called the 5' RACE reads again in MiXCR, with one record for every CDR3 protein. This sample has 550,000 to 800,000 distinct CDR3 sequences; roughly 32% occur once, and the top ten carry 15%. The sample was blood. Source of these receptors: a woman older than 75 in good health.

This clonotype has a count of ten or more. This chain connects TRBV7-2 to TRBJ1-2, with D unclear. V was shortened by 3 bases and J by 1 base, with 12 bases between the two germline ends. This CDR3 is 15 amino acids long. CDR1 and CDR2 from the germline V gene are SGHTA and FQGNSA. The CDR3 nucleotides read TGTGCCAGCAGCTTTCGGTCCGGGGTTAACTATGGCTACACCTTC. As protein: CASSFRSGVNYGYTF.

This clonotype has ten or more counts. The genes are TRBV7-3 and TRBJ2-3; TRBD2 agrees at 11 bases. The length of the CDR3 is 16 residues. V trimming: 3 bases; J trimming: 4 bases; junction bases outside the gene matches: 6. Per germline, CDR1 SGHTA and CDR2 FQGTGA. The CDR3 loop reads CASSFSSGLAADTQYF. CDR3 nucleotides: TGTGCCAGCAGCTTCTCTTCGGGACTAGCGGCAGATACGCAGTATTTT.

This clonotype was detected a few times. A read error may be the cause here, since a much bigger clone is one base away. The chain has TRBV28 and TRBJ2-7, with a weak D call TRBD1 (5 bases). Trimming pared 11 bases from V and 0 bases from J, leaving 17 bases between. The CDR3 length is 14 residues. The germline CDR1 and CDR2 sequences are MDHEN and SYDVKM. DNA of the CDR3: TGTGCCGCCTGCGGTCCAGGGTACTCCTACGAGCAGTACTTC. This sequence encodes CAACGPGYSYEQYF.

This clonotype showed up just a few times. CDR3 sequence (DNA): TGCAGCGTTGGCTGGGACAGGGGCCGCTTGAAGCAGTATTTT. It encodes CSVGWDRGRLKQYF. The chain carries TRBV29-1 and TRBJ2-3, with 10 nucleotides matching TRBD1. The CDR3 runs to 14 residues. From germline, CDR1 is SQVTM and CDR2 ANQGSEA. Trimming cost V 4 bases and J 11 bases; bases outside gene matches: 12.

This clonotype occurred many times. The CDR3 DNA follows: TGCGCCAGCAGCGTAGGGGACGGGAGAGGGTCACCCCTCCACTTT. Its translation: CASSVGDGRGSPLHF. The chain recombines TRBV5-1 with TRBJ1-6, with a possible D match to TRBD1 (5 bases). V shed 4 bases and J shed 10 bases, with 18 bases lying between them. CDR1 and CDR2 (germline): SGHRS, YFSETQ. The CDR3 runs to 15 residues.

This clonotype was recorded many times. The V gene is TRBV28, the J gene TRBJ2-1; 7 nucleotides agree with TRBD2. The CDR3 is 12 residues long. Germline CDR1 reads MDHEN; CDR2 reads SYDVKM. The V segment lost 6 bases and the J segment 10 bases; nucleotides outside the gene matches: 6. CDR3 in amino acids: CASSLLAAEQFF. The DNA of the CDR3 is TGTGCCAGCAGCCTCCTAGCGGCCGAGCAGTTCTTC.

The rearrangement links TRBV12-3 or TRBV12-4 to TRBJ1-2, with 8 bases matching TRBD1. V gave up 8 bases and J gave up 4 bases; unmatched junction bases: 6. This CDR3 has 13 residues. The CDR3 sequence is CASGETGGYGYTF. DNA of the CDR3: TGTGCCAGCGGTGAAACAGGGGGCTATGGCTACACCTTC.

In this sample, this clonotype turned up once. A much larger clone sits a single nucleotide away, making a read error possible. The chain carries TRBV6-6 and TRBJ1-5; TRBD1 is a possible D gene (5 bases). Germline assignment: CDR1 MNHNY and CDR2 SVGAGI (reference sequence). V was shortened by 4 bases and J by 3 bases, with 10 bases between the two germline ends. The CDR3 runs to 14 residues. CDR3 in DNA: TGTGCCAGCAGTTCTGCAGGGATCAATCAGCCCCAGCATTTT. This sequence encodes CASSSAGINQPQHF.

This clonotype was detected ten times or more. The chain combines TRBV7-2 with TRBJ2-5; 11 bases match TRBD2. Germline V CDR1 and CDR2: SGHTA, FQGNSA. The CDR3 runs to 16 residues. The V segment lost 5 bases and the J segment 4 bases; nucleotides outside the gene matches: 9. The CDR3 loop is CASSTIAGGLRETQYF. CDR3 sequence (DNA): TGTGCCAGCAGCACCATAGCGGGGGGGCTGAGAGAGACCCAGTACTTC. The full variable domain, completed using reference TRBV7-2 and TRBJ2-5, is GAGVSQSPSNKVTEKGKDVELRCDPISGHTALYWYRQSLGQGLEFLIYFQGNSAPDKSGLPSDRFSAERTGGSVSTLTIQRTQQEDSAVYLCASSTIAGGLRETQYFGPGTRLLVL.

This clonotype was detected ten times or more. This could be a read error, since a much larger clone is one nucleotide away. This chain links TRBV16 with TRBJ2-7; no clear D gene. CDR1 and CDR2 (germline): KGHSY, FQNENV. V was clipped by 2 bases and J by 7 bases, with 12 bases between them. The CDR3 is made up of 13 amino acids. CDR3 sequence (DNA): TGTGCCAGCAGCCAACGCCTCTTCCCTGAGCAGTACTTC. Translating gives CASSQRLFPEQYF. Full variable domain (rest looked up from reference TRBV16 and TRBJ2-7): GEEVAQTPKHLVRGEGQKAKLYCAPIKGHSYVFWYQQVLKNEFKFLISFQNENVFDETGMPKERFSAKCLPNSPCSLEIQATKLEDSAVYFCASSQRLFPEQYFGPGTRLTVT.

This clonotype was observed at least ten times. The J gene is TRBJ2-7, the V gene TRBV19; TRBD2 is a possible D gene (7 bases). The V gene lost 5 bases and the J gene lost 4 bases, with 18 bases spanning the gap. The CDR3 contains 15 residues. Germline CDR1 LNHDA, CDR2 SQIVND (reference sequence). The CDR3 coding sequence is TGTGCCAGTAGTCGTACAGGGCAGGGAGGGTACGAGCAGTACTTC. Translated, it gives CASSRTGQGGYEQYF.

The V call is TRBV10-3, the J call TRBJ1-3; 7 nucleotides match TRBD1. Trimming cost V 2 bases and J 8 bases; bases outside gene matches: 6. This CDR3 has 14 residues. The germline CDR1 and CDR2 sequences are ENHRY and SYGVKD. In DNA, the CDR3 is TGTGCCATCAGTGAGAGACAGGGAAGGGACACCATATATTTT. It is translated as CAISERQGRDTIYF.

This clonotype appeared a few times. This chain uses TRBV7-2 with TRBJ1-5; possibly TRBD1 for D (6 bases). Germline V gene lookup returns CDR1 SGHTA and CDR2 FQGNSA. Trimming stripped 5 bases from V and 10 bases from J, with 15 bases between. CDR3 length: 13 residues. The CDR3 region has the DNA TGTGCCAGCAGCGCTAGGGCACAGGGTCCCCAGCATTTT. It yields the protein CASSARAQGPQHF.

This clonotype has at least ten counts. The V gene is TRBV5-1, the J gene TRBJ2-1; D is uncertain. The germline V and J ends were trimmed by 4 bases and 8 bases, with 19 bases remaining between them. Per the germline V gene, CDR1 is SGHRS and CDR2 is YFSETQ. The CDR3 sequence is 15 residues long. CDR3 DNA: TGCGCCAGCAGCATAACAAGGATCTCATCCCATGAGCAGTTCTTC. It translates to CASSITRISSHEQFF.

This clonotype appeared many times. J is TRBJ2-3 and V is TRBV7-6; 12 bases line up with TRBD1. The CDR3 runs to 16 residues. Losses at the gene ends were 1 base for V and 4 bases for J; bases not matched to a gene: 3. Germline-derived CDR1 and CDR2 are SGHVS and FNYEAQ. The CDR3 spells CASSLGGQGAADTQYF. The CDR3 nucleotides are TGTGCCAGCAGCTTAGGGGGACAGGGGGCGGCAGATACGCAGTATTTT.

This clonotype came up many times. This sequence joins TRBV29-1 and TRBJ2-3, with TRBD2 as a possible D gene (5 bases). Per the germline V gene, CDR1 is SQVTM and CDR2 is ANQGSEA. CDR3 length: 11 residues. V was trimmed by 4 bases and J by 10 bases, leaving 12 bases between them. The CDR3 DNA reads TGCAGCGTTGGGTTTCGGGGATCGCAGTATTTT. Its protein product is CSVGFRGSQYF.

V usage is TRBV20-1 and J usage is TRBJ1-6, with D possibly matching TRBD1 (6 bases). Germline assignment: CDR1 DFQATT and CDR2 SNEGSKA (reference sequence). The CDR3 length is 13 residues. V was shortened by 5 bases and J by 4 bases, with 9 bases between the two germline ends. Written as DNA, the CDR3 is TGCAGTGCTCCCACAGGGTATAATTCACCCCTCCACTTT. Translation gives CSAPTGYNSPLHF.

This clonotype appeared a few times. The chain carries TRBV27 and TRBJ2-2; D might be TRBD2 (6 bases). This CDR3 contains 15 residues. Germline V gives CDR1 MNHEY, CDR2 SMNVEV (reference sequence). The ends were cut back, 3 bases at V and 1 base at J, with 9 bases in the middle. The CDR3 bases are TGTGCCAGCAGTTTTAGGCGGGGGAACACCGGGGAGCTGTTTTTT. Its protein is CASSFRRGNTGELFF.

This clonotype appeared a single time. At one of its ends the junction is not consistent with the germline gene, which may arise from a read error. The V and J genes are TRBV30 and TRBJ2-2; a weak D match, TRBD2 (5 bases). Germline-derived CDR1 and CDR2 are GTSNPN and SVGIG (reference sequence). The CDR3 runs 14 residues. The DNA of the CDR3 is TGTGCCTGGAGTGTGCTTCTGAACACCGGGGAGCGGTTTTTT. It codes for CAWSVLLNTGERFF.

This clonotype has a handful of counts. The chain combines TRBV24-1 with TRBJ1-2, with 7 bases aligning to TRBD1. CDR1 and CDR2 from the germline V gene are KGHDR and SFDVKD. The CDR3 runs 14 residues. V shed 3 bases and J 4 bases; nucleotides not matched to a gene: 4. The CDR3 DNA reads TGTGCCACCAGTGATCCAGACAGGGCCTATGGCTACACCTTC. Translation: CATSDPDRAYGYTF.

This clonotype was seen ten or more times. CDR3: CASSQVGSGDTQYF. As DNA, the CDR3 is TGTGCCAGCAGCCAAGTCGGTAGCGGAGATACGCAGTATTTT. This chain uses TRBV3-1 with TRBJ2-3, with D maybe TRBD2 (6 bases). With 1 base removed from V and 5 bases from J, the gap between germline ends came to 10 bases. This CDR3 comprises 14 residues. Germline V gives CDR1 LGHDT, CDR2 YNNKEL (reference sequence).